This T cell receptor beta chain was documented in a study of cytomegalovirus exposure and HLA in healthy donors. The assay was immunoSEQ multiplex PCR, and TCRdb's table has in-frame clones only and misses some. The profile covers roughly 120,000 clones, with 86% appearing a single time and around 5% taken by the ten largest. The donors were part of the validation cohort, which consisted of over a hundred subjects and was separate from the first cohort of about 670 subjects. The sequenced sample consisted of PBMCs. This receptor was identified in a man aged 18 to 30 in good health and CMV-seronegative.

CDR3 protein: CASRSAGTGSYEQYF. The CDR3 DNA follows: TGCGCCAGCAGGTCAGCCGGGACAGGATCCTACGAGCAGTACTTC. The chain has TRBV5-1 and TRBJ2-7; 8 nucleotides line up with TRBD1. The trim removed 5 bases at V and 1 base at J, leaving 8 bases unmatched. CDR1 and CDR2 from the germline V gene are SGHRS and YFSETQ. The CDR3 has 15 residues.